One and the same sample provided the 32 T cell receptor beta chains below, sequenced in a study of molecular identifiers for immune sequencing clone quantification. Each CDR3 protein is one row after TCRdb ran MiXCR on the PCR reads. This sample has over 60,000 distinct CDR3 sequences, with around 19% found just once. Sequencing used naive CD8+ T cells from blood, with Jurkat cell RNA spiked in. Documented subset: FACS-sorted CD8+CD4-CCR7+CD45RA+ naive T cells. These receptors originate from a human donor in good health. Some libraries in this study had Jurkat cell RNA spiked in.

This clonotype occurred many times. The chain is built from TRBV11-2 and TRBJ2-2; unclear D gene. Germline V gene lookup returns CDR1 SGHAT and CDR2 FQNNGV. V was shortened by 1 base and J by 0 bases, with 9 bases between the two germline ends. There are 16 residues in the CDR3. The CDR3 DNA reads TGTGCCAGCAGCTTAGCGCCCGGGTCGAACACCGGGGAGCTGTTTTTT. Translating it yields CASSLAPGSNTGELFF.

This clonotype was detected many times. J is TRBJ2-3 and V is TRBV7-9; perhaps TRBD1 as D (6 bases). V was cut by 3 bases and J by 6 bases, with 13 bases left in between. The germline V gene encodes CDR1 SEHNR and CDR2 FQNEAQ (reference sequence). The length of the CDR3 is 14 residues. This chain's CDR3 is CASSFGRGMDTQYF. CDR3 DNA: TGTGCCAGCAGCTTTGGCAGGGGAATGGATACGCAGTATTTT.

The table lists this clonotype with many counts. The CDR3 loop reads CASSFGGTGIQTQYF. The CDR3, as DNA: TGTGCCAGCAGCTTTGGAGGGACAGGGATACAGACCCAGTACTTC. V and J are TRBV7-6 and TRBJ2-5, with 9 bases that match TRBD1. This CDR3 comprises 15 residues. In germline, CDR1 is SGHVS, CDR2 FNYEAQ. The J segment lost 6 bases and the V segment lost 3 bases, leaving 8 bases of the junction unmatched.

This clonotype was counted many times. V and J are TRBV4-3 and TRBJ1-4, with 11 bases aligning to TRBD1. V gave up 3 bases and J gave up 5 bases; unmatched junction bases: 2. The germline CDR1 and CDR2 sequences are LGHNA and YSLEER. The CDR3 consists of 15 residues. The CDR3 sequence is CASSQGTGGNEKLFF. In DNA, the CDR3 is TGCGCCAGCAGCCAGGGGACAGGGGGGAATGAAAAACTGTTTTTT.

This clonotype was picked up many times. The chain has TRBV20-1 and TRBJ2-7; TRBD1 matches 7 bases. The CDR3 has 15 amino acids. With 0 bases clipped from V and 0 bases from J, the junction kept 5 bases outside the gene matches. Germline CDR1 and CDR2: DFQATT and SNEGSKA (reference sequence). The CDR3 DNA is TGCAGTGCTAGAGATTCCCGGGACAGCTCCTACGAGCAGTACTTC. This translates into CSARDSRDSSYEQYF.

In this sample, this clonotype turned up many times. The chain couples TRBV4-1 to TRBJ1-4; 7 bases are a match to TRBD1. The length of the CDR3 is 18 residues. J lost 5 bases, V lost 0 bases, and 12 bases had no gene match. Germline V gene lookup returns CDR1 MGHRA and CDR2 YSYEKL. This CDR3 reads CASSQEVTSWDRNEKLFF. CDR3 coding DNA: TGCGCCAGCAGCCAAGAAGTTACTTCCTGGGACAGAAATGAAAAACTGTTTTTT.

Points on this clonotype: This may stem from a read error, because a much larger clone lies one nucleotide away. CDR3 sequence: CAGSIDREGQETQYF. The CDR3 DNA sequence: TGTGCCGGTAGTATAGATCGGGAGGGACAAGAGACCCAGTACTTC. This chain uses TRBV19 with TRBJ2-5, with 8 bases aligning to TRBD2. The CDR3 is made up of 15 amino acids. Germline V gives CDR1 LNHDA, CDR2 SQIVND (reference sequence).

Only one count was recorded for this clonotype. Just one base apart from a much larger clone, this may be a read error. The chain uses TRBV9 and TRBJ1-1; no definite D call. Trimming took 0 bases from V and 7 from J, leaving 7 bases between them. CDR3 size: 12 residues. Germline loops: CDR1 SGDLS, CDR2 YYNGEE. CDR3 DNA sequence: TGTGCCAGCAGCGTAGCGGTCATTGAAGCTTTCTTT. The encoded protein is CASSVAVIEAFF.

This clonotype was seen at least ten times. Here the CDR3 reads CATSEGLAGPTYEQYF. The CDR3 coding sequence is TGTGCCACCAGTGAAGGACTAGCGGGGCCGACCTACGAGCAGTACTTC. This sequence joins TRBV24-1 and TRBJ2-7, with 12 bases aligning to TRBD2. The CDR3 loop spans 16 amino acids. Trimming removed 4 bases from V and 2 bases from J; junction bases left unmatched: 5. Germline CDR1 reads KGHDR; CDR2 reads SFDVKD.

As to this clonotype: Possible read error: a much larger clone is one base away. This chain links TRBV27 with TRBJ2-7; 9 bases map to TRBD1. Germline trimming cut 10 bases from V and 3 bases from J; bases unmatched to any gene: 13. Germline V gene lookup returns CDR1 MNHEY and CDR2 SMNVEV (reference sequence). The CDR3 runs 15 residues. The CDR3 loop reads CANSQTGGSDYEQYF. Here the CDR3 DNA reads TGTGCCAACAGCCAGACAGGGGGTAGTGACTACGAGCAGTACTTC.

Worth noting for this clonotype: A single base separates this from a much larger clone, so it may be a read error. This chain connects TRBV6-2 or TRBV6-3 to TRBJ2-1, with 7 bases fitting TRBD2. CDR3 length equals 14 residues. The germline V gene has CDR1 MNHEY and CDR2 SVGEGT. The CDR3 sequence is CASSYLADYNEQLF. Written as DNA, the CDR3 is TGTGCCAGCAGTTACCTAGCGGACTACAATGAGCAGCTCTTC.

This clonotype was seen repeatedly, ten times or more. The chain is built from TRBV4-1 and TRBJ2-7; 9 bases align to TRBD1. After removal of 2 bases from V and 2 bases from J, the junction contained 1 base not matched to a gene. Germline CDR1 reads MGHRA; CDR2 reads YSYEKL. The CDR3 is 14 amino acids. CDR3 sequence reads: CASSQRTGAYEQYF. As DNA, the CDR3 is TGCGCCAGCAGCCAAAGGACAGGGGCCTACGAGCAGTACTTC.

Details on this clonotype: This may stem from a read error, because a much larger clone lies one nucleotide away. The chain joins TRBV7-8 to TRBJ2-2; TRBD1 matches at 7 bases. The CDR3 has 14 amino acids. V trimming: 10 bases; J trimming: 4 bases; junction bases outside the gene matches: 9. CDR1 is SGHVS, CDR2 FQNEAQ, per germline. CDR3 coding DNA: TGTGCCACCATCGGGGACAGAATCACCGGGGAGCTGTTTTTT. Its translation: CATIGDRITGELFF.

This clonotype was observed at least ten times. The V call is TRBV3-1, the J call TRBJ2-5; possible D gene TRBD1, 7 bases. There are 16 residues in the CDR3. The germline CDR1 and CDR2 sequences are LGHDT and YNNKEL (reference sequence). V lost 1 base to trimming and J lost 5 bases, with 17 bases between them. The CDR3 sequence: CASSQVRGERWETQYF. The DNA of the CDR3 is TGTGCCAGCAGCCAAGTCAGGGGGGAGAGATGGGAGACCCAGTACTTC.

This clonotype has just one count. The rearrangement uses TRBV6-5 and TRBJ1-4; maybe TRBD1 (5 bases). Germline CDR1 reads MNHEY; CDR2 reads SVGAGI. The germline V and J ends were trimmed by 5 bases and 8 bases, with 18 bases remaining between them. The CDR3 has 15 amino acids. The CDR3 nucleotides read TGTGCCAGCAGTCCCCAGACAGACTATTTGGAAAAACTGTTTTTT. The encoded protein is CASSPQTDYLEKLFF.

This clonotype was observed many times. CDR3 sequence: CASSPRGASQDTQYF. Here the CDR3 DNA reads TGTGCCAGCAGCCCCCGTGGGGCCTCCCAAGATACGCAGTATTTT. This chain joins TRBV7-9 and TRBJ2-3, with D possibly being TRBD1 (5 bases). The germline CDR1 and CDR2 sequences are SEHNR and FQNEAQ (reference sequence). This CDR3 is 15 amino acids long. With 5 bases removed from V and 5 bases from J, the gap between germline ends came to 17 bases.

This clonotype was seen ten or more times. V and J are TRBV20-1 and TRBJ2-7; D unclear. The ends were cut back, 0 bases at V and 0 bases at J, with 6 bases in the middle. The CDR3 sequence is 13 residues long. The germline CDR1 and CDR2 sequences are DFQATT and SNEGSKA (reference sequence). The CDR3 coding sequence is TGCAGTGCTAGAGATAACAGCTCCTACGAGCAGTACTTC. This translates into CSARDNSSYEQYF.

This clonotype has at least ten counts. This chain links TRBV6-6 with TRBJ1-1; a possible D gene is TRBD1 (5 bases). The CDR3 spans 12 residues. Germline V CDR1 and CDR2: MNHNY, SVGAGI (reference sequence). Trimming shortened V by 2 bases and J by 6 bases, and 7 bases separated the two germline ends. CDR3 protein: CASSYGGSEAFF. The CDR3, as DNA: TGTGCCAGCAGTTACGGGGGGTCTGAAGCTTTCTTT.

In this sample, this clonotype turned up many times. At one of its ends the junction is not consistent with the germline gene, which may arise from a read error. This rearrangement joins TRBV6-5 to TRBJ2-1; the match to TRBD2 covers 8 bases. The germline V gene encodes CDR1 MNHEY and CDR2 SVGAGI. This CDR3 contains 17 residues. CDR3 sequence reads: CASSPHTSGARNNEQFF. The CDR3 DNA follows: TGTGCCAGCAGTCCGCATACTAGCGGAGCTAGAAACAACGAGCAGTTCTTC.

This rearrangement joins TRBV13 to TRBJ2-7, with 11 bases lining up with TRBD2. The V segment lost 6 bases and the J segment 3 bases; nucleotides outside the gene matches: 7. CDR1 and CDR2 from the germline V gene are PRHDT and FYEKMQ (reference sequence). The CDR3 sequence is 15 residues long. The CDR3 DNA reads TGTGCCAGCAGTCATACTAGCGGGAGTTTCTACGAGCAGTACTTC. Translated, it gives CASSHTSGSFYEQYF.

This clonotype was seen a handful of times. The chain couples TRBV9 to TRBJ2-7; the D gene is possibly TRBD2 (5 bases). V lost 0 bases, J lost 1 base, and 5 bases lay in between. This CDR3 region has 13 residues. From germline, CDR1 is SGDLS and CDR2 YYNGEE. CDR3 coding DNA: TGTGCCAGCAGCGTAGCGGGATCCTACGAGCAGTACTTC. Residues: CASSVAGSYEQYF.

This clonotype was seen repeatedly, ten times or more. This sequence joins TRBV20-1 and TRBJ2-7, with D unresolved. From germline, CDR1 is DFQATT and CDR2 SNEGSKA (reference sequence). Trimming stripped 6 bases from V and 3 bases from J, with 15 bases between. The CDR3 runs 13 residues. The CDR3 bases are TGCAGTGCCCCCTCCCGGGCACTCTACGAGCAGTACTTC. The encoded protein is CSAPSRALYEQYF.

In its sample, this clonotype was seen a few times. The chain uses TRBV25-1 and TRBJ2-3, with D possibly matching TRBD2 (6 bases). V lost 2 bases to trimming and J lost 7 bases, with 13 bases between them. Looked up from germline, CDR1 is MGHDK and CDR2 is SYGVNS. There are 14 residues in the CDR3. This chain's CDR3 is CASSEGGSGNTQYF. CDR3 DNA sequence: TGTGCCAGCAGTGAAGGAGGGAGCGGAAATACGCAGTATTTT.

The sample holds many counts of this clonotype. This chain uses TRBV6-2 or TRBV6-3 with TRBJ2-3, with a possible D match to TRBD2 (5 bases). The CDR3 loop spans 13 amino acids. The germline gives CDR1 MNHEY, CDR2 SVGEGT. The V and J ends lost 5 bases and 9 bases respectively, with 15 bases between them. DNA of the CDR3: TGTGCCAGCAGTCCCGTACTAGGAAACACGCAGTATTTT. Translation: CASSPVLGNTQYF.

As to this clonotype: A much larger clone is a single base away; this may be a read error. V gene TRBV5-1 combines with J gene TRBJ2-5; TRBD2 aligns across 13 bases. The CDR3 consists of 15 residues. Germline V lookup: CDR1 SGHRS, CDR2 YFSETQ. Trimming cost V 10 bases and J 3 bases; bases outside gene matches: 9. The CDR3 DNA reads as TGCGCCGGCACTAGCGGGAGGGCCTTCGAAGAGACCCAGTACTTC. Protein product: CAGTSGRAFEETQYF.

This clonotype is medium-sized within its sample. The rearrangement links TRBV29-1 to TRBJ2-3; 8 bases fit TRBD2. V shed 2 bases, J shed 4 bases, and the junction held 8 bases outside the gene matches. CDR1 and CDR2 from the germline V gene are SQVTM and ANQGSEA. There are 15 residues in the CDR3. The CDR3 here is CSVERAGEESDTQYF. The CDR3 bases are TGCAGCGTTGAAAGAGCGGGAGAAGAGTCAGATACGCAGTATTTT.

In its sample, this clonotype was seen many times. J is TRBJ1-5 and V is TRBV4-2; no firm D call. Germline CDR1 is LGHNA and CDR2 is YNFKEQ. V lost 0 bases and J 4 bases, leaving 13 bases between the germline ends. The CDR3 is made up of 16 amino acids. CDR3: CASSQDYIGENQPQHF. CDR3 DNA sequence: TGTGCCAGCAGCCAAGATTATATCGGGGAAAATCAGCCCCAGCATTTT.

The CDR3 DNA sequence: TGTGCCAGCAGCTTAGTGCGAAACCAAGAGACCCAGTACTTC. Translation gives CASSLVRNQETQYF. The chain uses TRBV13 and TRBJ2-5; D gene ambiguous. V shed 1 base and J shed 0 bases, with 6 bases lying between them. This CDR3 is built from 14 residues. The germline CDR1 and CDR2 sequences are PRHDT and FYEKMQ (reference sequence).

This clonotype has a count of ten or more. The chain has TRBV19 and TRBJ2-5; D is unresolved. From germline, CDR1 is LNHDA and CDR2 SQIVND (reference sequence). V was cut by 4 bases and J by 5 bases, with 5 bases left in between. The CDR3 is 11 amino acids. The CDR3 DNA reads TGTGCCAGTAGTACGGAGGAGACCCAGTACTTC. Residues: CASSTEETQYF. The full variable domain, its missing parts supplied by reference TRBV19 and TRBJ2-5, is DGGITQSPKYLFRKEGQNVTLSCEQNLNHDAMYWYRQDPGQGLRLIYYSQIVNDFQKGDIAEGYSVSREKKESFPLTVTSAQKNPTAFYLCASSTEETQYFGPGTRLLVL.

The table lists this clonotype with many counts. V gene TRBV12-3 or TRBV12-4 combines with J gene TRBJ1-4, with 7 nucleotides matching TRBD1. The length of the CDR3 is 14 residues. V lost 4 bases and J lost 2; bases outside the gene matches: 1. The CDR3 DNA reads TGTGCCAGCAGTTGGGGACAGACTAATGAAAAACTGTTTTTT. Its translation: CASSWGQTNEKLFF.

The sample holds many counts of this clonotype. The genes are TRBV29-1 and TRBJ1-2; no firm D call. Between the trimmed V and J ends, which lost 1 base and 0 bases, there was a span of 12 bases. Looked up from germline, CDR1 is SQVTM and CDR2 is ANQGSEA. CDR3 length equals 15 residues. CDR3 loop: CSVEVYLDPNYGYTF. CDR3 DNA sequence: TGCAGCGTTGAAGTGTATCTGGACCCTAACTATGGCTACACCTTC.

The table lists this clonotype with many counts. V is TRBV4-1 and J is TRBJ1-5; D call uncertain. The CDR3 has 13 amino acids. V lost 2 bases and J lost 6, with 8 bases in between. Germline values: CDR1 MGHRA, CDR2 YSYEKL. The CDR3 spells CASSQTGSQPQHF. CDR3 DNA sequence: TGCGCCAGCAGCCAAACCGGGAGTCAGCCCCAGCATTTT.